The rows below give T cell receptor beta chains drawn from one sample of a study of cytomegalovirus exposure and HLA in healthy donors. Libraries were prepared by immunoSEQ multiplex PCR; TCRdb keeps only in-frame clonotypes and omits some of them. This sample carries around 130,000 clones, around 85% of them seen once, and the ten largest clones take about 7%. Material: PBMCs. Receptors were obtained from a woman aged 25-40 years in good health and CMV-seropositive. Both conserved end residues are part of each CDR3. Fields, in order: V gene, clone size, D gene, J gene, CDR3 DNA, CDR3 protein. D genes are given only for firm matches. Only some rows state a clone size, as once, few, many or a class for expanded clones.

TRBV2	NA	NA	TRBJ1-2	TGTGCCAGCACAGGGCAAATCAGGGGCGCCTTC	CASTGQIRGAF
TRBV7-2	NA	TRBD1	TRBJ2-7	TGTGCCAGCAGCCACTCCGGGACAGCTTCCTACGAGCAGTACTTC	CASSHSGTASYEQYF
TRBV6-1	NA	NA	TRBJ1-2	TGTGCCAGCTTACAGGAGAGCGGGGTAGGCTACACCTTC	CASLQESGVGYTF
TRBV5-1	NA	NA	TRBJ2-7	TGCGCTAGCAGTTCGGGACGGACAGCCTCTACCTACGAGCAGTACTTC	CASSSGRTASTYEQYF
TRBV2	NA	NA	TRBJ2-7	TGTGCCAGCAGACGTCAGGACGAGCAGTACTTC	CASRRQDEQYF
TRBV2	once	TRBD1	TRBJ1-1	TGTGCCAGCCGGGACAGGCAGAACACTGAAGCTTTCTTT	CASRDRQNTEAFF
TRBV27	NA	NA	TRBJ1-4	TGTGCCAGCAGAGAGGGGACACTCAATGAAAAACTGTTTTTT	CASREGTLNEKLFF
TRBV5-6	NA	NA	TRBJ2-7	TGTGCCAGCAGCTGGACACCAACCTACGAGCAGTACTTC	CASSWTPTYEQYF
TRBV6-1	NA	TRBD2	TRBJ2-1	TGTGCCAGCAAGCTAGCGGGGGGAAATGAGCAGTTCTTC	CASKLAGGNEQFF
TRBV5-1	NA	NA	TRBJ2-7	TGCGCCAGCAGCTTGGTTCCGGCGGCCGACGAGCAGTACTTC	CASSLVPAADEQYF
TRBV5-1	NA	TRBD2	TRBJ2-7	TGCGCCAGCAGCTTGGGCCCTAGCGGGGACTACGAGCAGTACTTC	CASSLGPSGDYEQYF
TRBV5-5	NA	NA	TRBJ1-1	TGTGCCAGCAGCTTCTCCATCAGGGGGAACACTGAAGCTTTCTTT	CASSFSIRGNTEAFF
TRBV18	NA	TRBD1	TRBJ1-5	TGTGCCAGCTCACCACAGGGACAGGGGGGCAATCAGCCCCAGCATTTT	CASSPQGQGGNQPQHF
TRBV5-8	NA	TRBD1	TRBJ1-1	TGTGCCAGCAGCTTGTTCCCAACAGGGGTAGGTTCTGAAGCTTTCTTT	CASSLFPTGVGSEAFF
TRBV5-4	once	TRBD1	TRBJ1-2	TGTGCCAGCAGCCAAGGGACAGGCTATGGCTACACCTTC	CASSQGTGYGYTF
TRBV27	NA	NA	TRBJ1-5	TGTGCCAGCAGTTTCCTCGGAGGCAATCAGCCCCAGCATTTT	CASSFLGGNQPQHF
TRBV4-1	NA	TRBD2	TRBJ2-3	TGCGCCAGCAGCCAGGGACTAGCGGGAACCAATACGCAGTATTTT	CASSQGLAGTNTQYF
TRBV10-3	NA	NA	TRBJ1-1	TGTGCCATCAGAGTCGACAGTTCCCCGAACACTGAAGCTTTCTTT	CAIRVDSSPNTEAFF
TRBV23-1	once	NA	TRBJ1-5	TGCGCCAGCAGTCAATCGGTCAGGGCCTGTAGCAATCAGCCCCAGCATTTT	CASSQSVRACSNQPQHF
TRBV27	NA	NA	TRBJ1-2	TGTGCCAGCAGTTTATTCGGGATAGGTGGCTACACCTTC	CASSLFGIGGYTF
TRBV7-9	NA	NA	TRBJ1-5	TGTGCCAGCGGGGAGGTCGGACCCCAGCATTTT	CASGEVGPQHF
TRBV29-1	NA	NA	TRBJ1-1	TGCAGCGTTGTAACACCTCCGGGGAACACTGAAGCTTTCTTT	CSVVTPPGNTEAFF
TRBV21-1	few	NA	TRBJ2-2	TGTGCCAGCAGCAAAGAGGACAGGGAAACCGGGGAGCTGTTTTTT	CASSKEDRETGELFF
TRBV7-9	NA	TRBD1	TRBJ1-2	TGTGCCAGCAGCCCTCCGGGACAGGGGGCTGGCTACACCTTC	CASSPPGQGAGYTF
TRBV5-1	NA	TRBD1	TRBJ2-7	TGCGCCAGCAGCCCAGGACAGGGCGTCGACGAGCAGTACTTC	CASSPGQGVDEQYF
TRBV10-3	few	NA	TRBJ2-7	TGTGCCAACACCGGGAAATCCACCTACGAGCAGTACTTC	CANTGKSTYEQYF
TRBV28	NA	TRBD1	TRBJ1-3	TGTGCCAGCAGTTCAACAGGGGCTCCCTCTGGAAACACCATATATTTT	CASSSTGAPSGNTIYF
TRBV5-1	NA	NA	TRBJ1-1	TGCGCCAGCAGCTTGGCTGGGGGCAGTGGGAATGAAGCTTTCTTT	CASSLAGGSGNEAFF
TRBV7-9	few	TRBD1	TRBJ2-5	TGTGCCAGCAGCTTGGGACAGGGGTTTGAGGAGACCCAGTACTTC	CASSLGQGFEETQYF
TRBV28	NA	TRBD1	TRBJ1-2	TGTGCCGTCGACAGGGGGCGCGAATTTGGCTACACCTTC	CAVDRGREFGYTF
TRBV15	NA	NA	TRBJ1-5	TGTGCCACCAGCAGACCAATCGGGAGGGGCACGGATCAGCCCCAGCATTTT	CATSRPIGRGTDQPQHF
TRBV18	NA	TRBD2	TRBJ2-2	TGTGCCAGCTCACCCCTAGCGGGGGGTTTACGCACCGGGGAGCTGTTTTTT	CASSPLAGGLRTGELFF
TRBV5-1	once	TRBD2	TRBJ2-7	TGCGCCAGCAGCTCCATACCCCCCGGGACTAGCGGCTCCTACGAGCAGTACTTC	CASSSIPPGTSGSYEQYF
TRBV9	NA	NA	TRBJ1-2	TGTGCCAGCAGCCTACGTCAGGGCTATGGCTACACCTTC	CASSLRQGYGYTF
TRBV6-6	NA	TRBD1	TRBJ1-5	TGTGCCAGCAGTCCGGGACAGGGGAATCAGCCCCAGCATTTT	CASSPGQGNQPQHF
TRBV29-1	NA	NA	TRBJ2-7	TGCAGCGTCCAGGGAGGTTCGTCCTGGGAGCAGTACTTC	CSVQGGSSWEQYF
TRBV30	NA	TRBD2	TRBJ2-5	TGTGCCTGGAAGTGGGGGCGGGGGGGCTTGAAGACCCAGTACTTC	CAWKWGRGGLKTQYF
TRBV5-1	NA	NA	TRBJ2-1	TGCGCCAGCAGCTCGACAGTTAGCTCCTACAATGAGCAGTTCTTC	CASSSTVSSYNEQFF
TRBV16	few	TRBD1	TRBJ1-1	TGTGCCAGCAGCAAGGACGGACAGGGAGGCACTGAAGCTTTCTTT	CASSKDGQGGTEAFF
TRBV4-1	NA	TRBD1	TRBJ2-1	TGCGCCAGCAGCCAGGTTTACAGGGGAAGGGAACACAATGAGCAGTTCTTC	CASSQVYRGREHNEQFF